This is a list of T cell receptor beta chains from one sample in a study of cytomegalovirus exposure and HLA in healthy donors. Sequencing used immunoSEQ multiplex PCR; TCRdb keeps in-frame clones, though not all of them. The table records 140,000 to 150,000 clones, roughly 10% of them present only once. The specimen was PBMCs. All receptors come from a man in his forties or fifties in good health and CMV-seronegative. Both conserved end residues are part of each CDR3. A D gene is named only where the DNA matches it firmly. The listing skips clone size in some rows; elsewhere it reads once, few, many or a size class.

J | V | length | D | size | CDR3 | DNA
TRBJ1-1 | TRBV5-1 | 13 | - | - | CASSVAGKTEAFF | TGCGCCAGCAGCGTGGCAGGGAAGACTGAAGCTTTCTTT
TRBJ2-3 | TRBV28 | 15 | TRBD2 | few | CASSGGGSLADTQYF | TGTGCCAGCAGTGGCGGGGGGAGCCTCGCAGATACGCAGTATTTT
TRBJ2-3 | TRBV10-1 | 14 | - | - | CASSQGGGSDTQYF | TGCGCCAGCAGCCAGGGAGGAGGCTCAGATACGCAGTATTTT
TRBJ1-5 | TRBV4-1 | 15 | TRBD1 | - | CASAPQGQSNQPQHF | TGCGCCAGCGCACCACAGGGGCAAAGCAATCAGCCCCAGCATTTT
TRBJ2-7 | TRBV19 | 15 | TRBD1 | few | CASSISGQGTYEQYF | TGTGCCAGTAGTATTTCGGGACAGGGAACCTACGAGCAGTACTTC
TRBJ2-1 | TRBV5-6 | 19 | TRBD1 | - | CASSLAIGTGPYSYNEQFF | TGTGCCAGCAGCTTGGCCATCGGGACAGGTCCCTACTCCTACAATGAGCAGTTCTTC
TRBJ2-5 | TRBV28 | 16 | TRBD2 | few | CASRFAGGPGGETQYF | TGTGCCAGCCGGTTTGCGGGAGGGCCGGGTGGGGAGACCCAGTACTTC
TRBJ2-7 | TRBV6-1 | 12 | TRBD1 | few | CASTGTGFEQYF | TGTGCCAGCACCGGGACAGGGTTCGAGCAGTACTTC
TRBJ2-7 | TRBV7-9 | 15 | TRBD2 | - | CASSWGGGRGYEQYF | TGTGCCAGCAGCTGGGGCGGCGGGAGAGGCTACGAGCAGTACTTC
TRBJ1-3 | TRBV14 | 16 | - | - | CASSSQARASGNTIYF | TGTGCCAGCAGCTCGCAGGCCAGGGCCTCTGGAAACACCATATATTTT
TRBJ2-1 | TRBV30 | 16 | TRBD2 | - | CAWRDGTRGSYNEQFF | TGTGCCTGGAGGGACGGGACTAGAGGCTCCTACAATGAGCAGTTCTTC
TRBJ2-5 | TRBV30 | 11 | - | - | CAWGRLREQYF | TGTGCCTGGGGCAGACTACGAGAACAGTACTTC
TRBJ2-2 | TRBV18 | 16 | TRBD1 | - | CASSPPPGQGSGELFF | TGTGCCAGCTCACCACCCCCGGGACAGGGGTCCGGGGAGCTGTTTTTT
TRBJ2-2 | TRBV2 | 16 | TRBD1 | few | CASSADRARRTGELFF | TGTGCCAGCAGTGCGGACAGGGCGCGAAGGACCGGGGAGCTGTTTTTT
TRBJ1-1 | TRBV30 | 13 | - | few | CAWSFTGQTEAFF | TGTGCCTGGAGTTTCACAGGGCAGACTGAAGCTTTCTTT
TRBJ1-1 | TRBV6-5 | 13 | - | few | CASSLTANTEAFF | TGTGCCAGCAGCCTAACCGCTAACACTGAAGCTTTCTTT
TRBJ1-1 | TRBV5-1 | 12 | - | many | CASSRGDTEAFF | TGCGCCAGCAGCCGAGGTGACACTGAAGCTTTCTTT
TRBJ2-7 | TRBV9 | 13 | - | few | CASSVGEAYEQYF | TGTGCCAGCAGCGTAGGGGAGGCCTACGAGCAGTACTTC